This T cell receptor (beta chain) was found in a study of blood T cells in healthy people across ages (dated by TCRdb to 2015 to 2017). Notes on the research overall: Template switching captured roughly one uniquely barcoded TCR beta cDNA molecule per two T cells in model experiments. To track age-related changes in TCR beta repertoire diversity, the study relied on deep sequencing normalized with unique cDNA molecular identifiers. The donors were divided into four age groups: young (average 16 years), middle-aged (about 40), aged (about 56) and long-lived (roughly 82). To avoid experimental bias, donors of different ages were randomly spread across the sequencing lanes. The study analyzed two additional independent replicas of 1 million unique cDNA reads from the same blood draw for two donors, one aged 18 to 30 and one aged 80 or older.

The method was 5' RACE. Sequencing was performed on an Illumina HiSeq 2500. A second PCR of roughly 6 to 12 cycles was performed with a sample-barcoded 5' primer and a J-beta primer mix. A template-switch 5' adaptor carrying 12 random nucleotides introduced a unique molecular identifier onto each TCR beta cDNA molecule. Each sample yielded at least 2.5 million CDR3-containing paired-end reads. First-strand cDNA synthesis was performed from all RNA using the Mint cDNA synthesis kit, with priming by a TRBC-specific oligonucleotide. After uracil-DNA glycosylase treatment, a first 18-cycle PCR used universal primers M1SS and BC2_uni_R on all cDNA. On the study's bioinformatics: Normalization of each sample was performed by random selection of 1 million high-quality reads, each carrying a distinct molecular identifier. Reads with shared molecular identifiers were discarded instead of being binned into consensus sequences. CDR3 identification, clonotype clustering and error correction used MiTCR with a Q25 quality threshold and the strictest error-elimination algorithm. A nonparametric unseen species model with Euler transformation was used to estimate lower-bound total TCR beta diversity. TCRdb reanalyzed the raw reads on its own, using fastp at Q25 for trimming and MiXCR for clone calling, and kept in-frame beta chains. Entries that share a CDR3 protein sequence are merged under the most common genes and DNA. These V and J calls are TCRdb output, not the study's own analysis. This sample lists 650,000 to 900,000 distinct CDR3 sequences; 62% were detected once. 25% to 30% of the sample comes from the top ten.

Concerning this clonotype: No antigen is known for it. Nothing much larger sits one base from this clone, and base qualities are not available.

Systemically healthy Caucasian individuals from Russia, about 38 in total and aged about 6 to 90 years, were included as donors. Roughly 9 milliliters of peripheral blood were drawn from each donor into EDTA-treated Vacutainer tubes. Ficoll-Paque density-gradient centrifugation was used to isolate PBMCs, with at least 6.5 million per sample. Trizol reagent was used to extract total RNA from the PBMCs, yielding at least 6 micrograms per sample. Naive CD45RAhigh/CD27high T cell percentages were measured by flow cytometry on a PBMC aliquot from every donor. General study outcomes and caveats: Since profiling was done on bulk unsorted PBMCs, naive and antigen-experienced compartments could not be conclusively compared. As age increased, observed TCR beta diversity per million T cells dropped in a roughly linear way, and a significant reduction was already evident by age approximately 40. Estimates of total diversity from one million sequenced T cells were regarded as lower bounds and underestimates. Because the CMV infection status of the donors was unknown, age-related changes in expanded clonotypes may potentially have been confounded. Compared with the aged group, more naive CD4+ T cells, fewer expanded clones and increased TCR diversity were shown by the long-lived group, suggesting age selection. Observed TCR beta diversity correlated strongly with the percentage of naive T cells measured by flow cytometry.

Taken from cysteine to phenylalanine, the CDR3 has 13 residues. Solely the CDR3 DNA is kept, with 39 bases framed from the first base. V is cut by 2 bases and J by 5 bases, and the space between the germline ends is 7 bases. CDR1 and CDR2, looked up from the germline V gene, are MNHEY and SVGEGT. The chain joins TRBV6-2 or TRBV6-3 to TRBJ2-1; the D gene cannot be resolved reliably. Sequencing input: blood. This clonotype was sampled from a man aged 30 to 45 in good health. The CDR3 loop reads CASSYRKDNEQFF. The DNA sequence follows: TGTGCCAGCAGTTACAGAAAGGACAATGAGCAGTTCTTC.